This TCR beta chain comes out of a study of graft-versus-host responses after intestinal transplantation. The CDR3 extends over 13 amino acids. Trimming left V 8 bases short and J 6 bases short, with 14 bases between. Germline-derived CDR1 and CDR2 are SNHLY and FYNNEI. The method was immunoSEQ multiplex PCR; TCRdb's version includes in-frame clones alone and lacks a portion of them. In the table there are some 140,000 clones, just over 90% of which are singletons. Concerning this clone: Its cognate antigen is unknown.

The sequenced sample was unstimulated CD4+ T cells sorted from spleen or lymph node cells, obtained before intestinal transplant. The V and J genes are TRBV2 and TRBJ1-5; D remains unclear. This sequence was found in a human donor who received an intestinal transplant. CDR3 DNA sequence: TGTGCCAGCGAGGGTAGGGAAGGTCAGCCCCAGCATTTT. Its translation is CASEGREGQPQHF.